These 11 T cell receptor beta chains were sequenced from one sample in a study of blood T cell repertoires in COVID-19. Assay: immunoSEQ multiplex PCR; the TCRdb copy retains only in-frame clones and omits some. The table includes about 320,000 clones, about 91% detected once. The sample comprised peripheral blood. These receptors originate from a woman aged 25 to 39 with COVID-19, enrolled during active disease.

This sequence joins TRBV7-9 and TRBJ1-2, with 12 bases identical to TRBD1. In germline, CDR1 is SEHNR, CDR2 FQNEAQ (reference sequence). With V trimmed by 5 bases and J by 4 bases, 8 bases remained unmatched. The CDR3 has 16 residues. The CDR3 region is CASSGTGGMVSYGYTF. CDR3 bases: TGTGCCAGCAGCGGGACAGGGGGCATGGTGAGCTATGGCTACACCTTC.

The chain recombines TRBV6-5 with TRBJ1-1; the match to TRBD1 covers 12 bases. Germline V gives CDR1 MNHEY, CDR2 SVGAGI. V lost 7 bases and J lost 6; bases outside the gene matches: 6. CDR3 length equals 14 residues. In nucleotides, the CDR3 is TGTGCCAGCACCTCGGGACAGGGGGCCCCTGAAGCTTTCTTT. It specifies CASTSGQGAPEAFF.

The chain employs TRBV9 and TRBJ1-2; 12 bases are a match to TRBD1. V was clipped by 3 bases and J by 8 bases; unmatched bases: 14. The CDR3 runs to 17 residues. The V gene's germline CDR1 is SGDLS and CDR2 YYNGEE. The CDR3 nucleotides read TGTGCCAGCAGCGCACCGGGACAGGGGGCTAATAGTCCAGGCTACACCTTC. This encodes CASSAPGQGANSPGYTF.

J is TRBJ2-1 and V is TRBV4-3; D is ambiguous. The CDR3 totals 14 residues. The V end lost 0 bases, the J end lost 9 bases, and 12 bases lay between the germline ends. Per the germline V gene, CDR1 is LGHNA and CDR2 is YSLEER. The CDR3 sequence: CASSQERRWSEQFF. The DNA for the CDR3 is TGCGCCAGCAGCCAAGAGCGGCGATGGAGTGAGCAGTTCTTC.

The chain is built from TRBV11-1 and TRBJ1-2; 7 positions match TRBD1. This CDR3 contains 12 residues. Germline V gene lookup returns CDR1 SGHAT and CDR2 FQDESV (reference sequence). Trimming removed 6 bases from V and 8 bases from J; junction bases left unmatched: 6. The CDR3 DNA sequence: TGTGCCAGCAGTTCCAACAGGGGCGGCTACACCTTC. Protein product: CASSSNRGGYTF.

The CDR3: CASSEAARDRNSPLHF. Here the CDR3 DNA reads TGTGCCAGCAGTGAAGCTGCTCGGGACAGGAATTCACCCCTCCACTTT. The chain couples TRBV2 to TRBJ1-6; TRBD1 matches at 8 bases. Unmatched junction bases numbered 5, after V lost 0 bases and J lost 7 bases. The CDR3 spans 16 residues. Germline V gene lookup returns CDR1 SNHLY and CDR2 FYNNEI.

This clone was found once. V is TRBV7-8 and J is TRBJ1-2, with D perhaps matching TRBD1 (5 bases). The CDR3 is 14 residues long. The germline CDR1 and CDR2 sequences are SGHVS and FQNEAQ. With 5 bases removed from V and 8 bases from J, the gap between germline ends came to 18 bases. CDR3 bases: TGTGCCAGCAGCCACGACAGTGCCTCTAAAGGCTACACCTTC. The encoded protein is CASSHDSASKGYTF.

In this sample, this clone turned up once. Here the CDR3 DNA reads TGTGCCACCAGCGGCCCGGTGCAGGGGTGGTACGAGACCCAGTACTTC. Its protein product is CATSGPVQGWYETQYF. The gene calls are TRBV15 and TRBJ2-5, with a possible D match to TRBD1 (6 bases). The V and J ends lost 5 bases and 5 bases respectively, with 21 bases between them. Germline CDR1 and CDR2: LNHNV and YYDKDF (reference sequence). This CDR3 has 16 amino acids. The whole variable domain, filled in from reference TRBV15 and TRBJ2-5, reads DAMVIQNPRYQVTQFGKPVTLSCSQTLNHNVMYWYQQKSSQAPKLLFHYYDKDFNNEADTPDNFQSRRPNTSFCFLDIRSPGLGDTAMYLCATSGPVQGWYETQYFGPGTRLLVL.

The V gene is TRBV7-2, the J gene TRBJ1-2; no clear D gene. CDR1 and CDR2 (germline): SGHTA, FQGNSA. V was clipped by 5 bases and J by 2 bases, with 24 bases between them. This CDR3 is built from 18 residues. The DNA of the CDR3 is TGTGCCAGCAGCCGCGGTGGGTCAATCGCCACAACCAACTATGGCTACACCTTC. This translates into CASSRGGSIATTNYGYTF. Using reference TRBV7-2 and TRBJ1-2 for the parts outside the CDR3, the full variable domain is GAGVSQSPSNKVTEKGKDVELRCDPISGHTALYWYRQSLGQGLEFLIYFQGNSAPDKSGLPSDRFSAERTGGSVSTLTIQRTQQEDSAVYLCASSRGGSIATTNYGYTFGSGTRLTVV.

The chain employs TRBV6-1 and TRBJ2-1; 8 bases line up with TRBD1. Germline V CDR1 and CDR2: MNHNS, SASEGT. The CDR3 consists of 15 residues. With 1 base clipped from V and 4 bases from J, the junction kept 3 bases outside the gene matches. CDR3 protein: CASSEDRGFYNEQFF. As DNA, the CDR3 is TGTGCCAGCAGTGAAGACAGGGGGTTTTACAATGAGCAGTTCTTC.

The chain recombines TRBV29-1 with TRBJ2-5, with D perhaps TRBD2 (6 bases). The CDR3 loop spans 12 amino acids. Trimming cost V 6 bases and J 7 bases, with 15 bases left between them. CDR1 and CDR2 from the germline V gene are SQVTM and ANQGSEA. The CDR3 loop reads CSVRGLARTQYF. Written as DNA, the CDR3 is TGCAGCGTGCGGGGACTGGCTAGGACCCAGTACTTC.